Shown below are 32 T cell receptor beta chains from a single sample sequenced in a study of cytomegalovirus exposure and HLA in healthy donors. Researchers ran the PCR with 60 Vbeta and 13 Jbeta primers. Sequencing used immunoSEQ multiplex PCR; TCRdb keeps in-frame clones, though not all of them. The data contain under 250,000 clones, 78% of them singletons. Input material: PBMCs. Receptors were obtained from a boy aged 5 to 17 in good health and CMV-seronegative.

This CDR3 is CASSELGGAYEQYF. The CDR3 coding sequence is TGTGCCAGCAGTGAATTGGGGGGAGCCTACGAGCAGTACTTC. The chain joins TRBV25-1 to TRBJ2-7; D may be TRBD2 (6 bases). V gave up 1 base and J gave up 2 bases, with 9 bases separating them. Germline lookup yields CDR1 MGHDK and CDR2 SYGVNS. This CDR3 is built from 14 residues.

The J gene is TRBJ1-5, the V gene TRBV30; unclear D gene. CDR3 length: 14 residues. Per germline, CDR1 GTSNPN and CDR2 SVGIG (reference sequence). Between the trimmed V and J ends, which lost 0 bases and 3 bases, there was a span of 9 bases. The CDR3 sequence is CAWSVLQVNQPQHF. In nucleotides, the CDR3 is TGTGCCTGGAGTGTACTGCAGGTCAATCAGCCCCAGCATTTT.

This rearrangement joins TRBV5-5 to TRBJ2-7; D unresolved. The V end lost 4 bases, the J end lost 0 bases, and 8 bases lay between the germline ends. Per the germline V gene, CDR1 is SGHKS and CDR2 is YYEKEE (reference sequence). The CDR3 is 13 amino acids. The chain's CDR3 is CASSLVVSYEQYF. In DNA form, the CDR3 reads TGTGCCAGCAGCCTCGTTGTCTCCTACGAGCAGTACTTC.

This chain links TRBV30 with TRBJ1-5; 7 nucleotides agree with TRBD1. The junction had 5 bases not matched to a gene; V was cut back by 2 bases and J by 4 bases. Germline CDR1 GTSNPN, CDR2 SVGIG (reference sequence). The CDR3 spans 14 residues. CDR3 protein: CAWSLGQPNQPQHF. The CDR3 DNA is TGTGCCTGGAGTTTGGGACAGCCAAATCAGCCCCAGCATTTT.

The rearrangement uses TRBV9 and TRBJ2-7; D gene unclear. The V and J ends lost 0 bases and 3 bases respectively, with 10 bases between them. CDR3 length: 14 amino acids. Germline V gives CDR1 SGDLS, CDR2 YYNGEE. This CDR3 is CASSVDYTSYEQYF. Written as DNA, the CDR3 is TGTGCCAGCAGCGTAGATTATACGAGCTACGAGCAGTACTTC.

The chain joins TRBV5-6 to TRBJ2-1; TRBD1 aligns across 11 bases. V lost 4 bases to trimming and J lost 8 bases; unmatched junction nucleotides: 5. The CDR3 has 14 amino acids. Germline values: CDR1 SGHDT, CDR2 YYEEEE. The CDR3 sequence: CASSPGTGGHEQFF. In DNA form, the CDR3 reads TGTGCCAGCAGCCCCGGGACAGGGGGGCATGAGCAGTTCTTC.

This clone was observed a handful of times. The chain is built from TRBV19 and TRBJ1-4; 10 bases map to TRBD1. J lost 6 bases, V lost 8 bases, and 3 bases had no gene match. This CDR3 has 13 residues. Germline V gene data show CDR1 as LNHDA and CDR2 as SQIVND (reference sequence). CDR3 nucleotide sequence: TGTGCCAGTTCGACAGGGGGCGATGAAAAACTGTTTTTT. This gives the protein CASSTGGDEKLFF. Full variable domain (remainder filled in from reference TRBV19 and TRBJ1-4): DGGITQSPKYLFRKEGQNVTLSCEQNLNHDAMYWYRQDPGQGLRLIYYSQIVNDFQKGDIAEGYSVSREKKESFPLTVTSAQKNPTAFYLCASSTGGDEKLFFGSGTQLSVL.

This chain links TRBV7-8 with TRBJ1-2; perhaps TRBD1 as D (5 bases). Germline V gives CDR1 SGHVS, CDR2 FQNEAQ. Deletions cut 2 bases from V and 5 bases from J, with 9 bases between. The CDR3 has 13 amino acids. The CDR3 spells CASSLSQAYGYTF. The DNA of the CDR3 is TGTGCCAGCAGCTTATCACAGGCATATGGCTACACCTTC.

About this clone: This same CDR3 is encoded by further DNA sequences in the sample. The chain employs TRBV5-1 and TRBJ2-1; 12 nucleotides line up with TRBD2. After removal of 0 bases from V and 10 bases from J, the junction contained 5 bases not matched to a gene. The CDR3 is 15 amino acids. Germline loops: CDR1 SGHRS, CDR2 YFSETQ. The CDR3 DNA is TGCGCCAGCAGCTTGGGACTAGCGGGAGTCAACGAGCAGTTCTTC. Translating gives CASSLGLAGVNEQFF.

J is TRBJ1-2 and V is TRBV6-5; unclear D gene. From germline, CDR1 is MNHEY and CDR2 SVGAGI. Trimming left V 1 base short and J 4 bases short, with 4 bases between. CDR3 size: 12 residues. The CDR3 bases are TGTGCCAGCAGTTACTTCGGCTATGGCTACACCTTC. Its translation: CASSYFGYGYTF.

The rearrangement uses TRBV6-1 and TRBJ2-3; D not resolved. The germline V gene has CDR1 MNHNS and CDR2 SASEGT. This CDR3 comprises 14 residues. Between the trimmed V and J ends, which lost 6 bases and 4 bases, there was a span of 14 bases. CDR3 loop: CASRSGFFADTQYF. The CDR3 DNA follows: TGTGCCAGCAGGTCCGGGTTTTTCGCAGATACGCAGTATTTT.

The rearrangement joins TRBV5-1 to TRBJ2-5; 10 positions match TRBD1. Trimming cost V 4 bases and J 4 bases; bases outside gene matches: 4. Germline assignment: CDR1 SGHRS and CDR2 YFSETQ. This CDR3 has 14 amino acids. The CDR3 reads CASSPGDRGETQYF. The CDR3 coding sequence is TGCGCCAGCAGCCCCGGGGACAGGGGAGAGACCCAGTACTTC. Complete variable domain (other parts from reference TRBV5-1 and TRBJ2-5): KAGVTQTPRYLIKTRGQQVTLSCSPISGHRSVSWYQQTPGQGLQFLFEYFSETQRNKGNFPGRFSGRQFSNSRSEMNVSTLELGDSALYLCASSPGDRGETQYFGPGTRLLVL.

Only a few counts were recorded for this clone. The rearrangement uses TRBV29-1 and TRBJ2-7; tentatively, D is TRBD1 (5 bases). V gave up 6 bases and J gave up 5 bases, with 20 bases separating them. This CDR3 region has 14 residues. Germline assignment: CDR1 SQVTM and CDR2 ANQGSEA. Here the CDR3 reads CSVLSDRELDEQYF. DNA for the CDR3: TGCAGCGTCTTAAGTGACAGAGAACTGGACGAGCAGTACTTC.

This clone was observed a handful of times. This chain links TRBV27 with TRBJ1-5, with D perhaps matching TRBD1 (6 bases). V lost 2 bases to trimming and J lost 3 bases, with 8 bases between them. Germline assignment: CDR1 MNHEY and CDR2 SMNVEV (reference sequence). The CDR3 runs to 14 residues. CDR3 DNA sequence: TGTGCCAGCAGTTTAAACAGGGCCAATCAGCCCCAGCATTTT. It specifies CASSLNRANQPQHF.

The J gene is TRBJ2-7, the V gene TRBV18; no firm D call. V lost 3 bases and J 5 bases, leaving 11 bases between the germline ends. This CDR3 has 13 amino acids. Germline CDR1 is KGHSH and CDR2 is LQKENI. The CDR3 protein is CASSPETFDEQYF. Written as DNA, the CDR3 is TGTGCCAGCTCACCCGAAACTTTCGACGAGCAGTACTTC. The full variable domain, in which reference TRBV18 and TRBJ2-7 provide the parts outside the CDR3, is NAGVMQNPRHLVRRRGQEARLRCSPMKGHSHVYWYRQLPEEGLKFMVYLQKENIIDESGMPKERFSAEFPKEGPSILRIQQVVRGDSAAYFCASSPETFDEQYFGPGTRLTVT.

V gene TRBV10-2 combines with J gene TRBJ1-3; weak D call: TRBD1 (5 bases). The ends were cut back, 5 bases at V and 0 bases at J, with 14 bases in the middle. The CDR3 length is 16 residues. CDR1 WSHSY and CDR2 SAAADI come from the germline V gene. CDR3 nucleotide sequence: TGCGCCAGCAGTCTTGAACAGGATTACTCTGGAAACACCATATATTTT. Its protein is CASSLEQDYSGNTIYF.

The chain is built from TRBV7-8 and TRBJ2-7; D is perhaps TRBD1 (7 bases). The CDR3 is 15 amino acids. The V gene lost 1 base and the J gene lost 1 base, with 11 bases spanning the gap. Looked up from germline, CDR1 is SGHVS and CDR2 is FQNEAQ. CDR3 nucleotide sequence: TGTGCCAGCAGCTTAGAGACAGGGAGGTCCTACGAGCAGTACTTC. Residues: CASSLETGRSYEQYF.

CDR3 DNA: TGTGCCAGCAGCTTGGGGGACAGGGGGGCTGGAAACACCATATATTTT. It encodes CASSLGDRGAGNTIYF. J is TRBJ1-3 and V is TRBV5-4, with 11 nucleotides matching TRBD1. CDR1 and CDR2 (germline): SGHNT, YYREEE (reference sequence). The V segment lost 0 bases and the J segment 2 bases; nucleotides outside the gene matches: 1. The CDR3 runs to 16 residues.

This clone was seen only once. The rearrangement links TRBV10-2 to TRBJ1-1, with D perhaps matching TRBD1 (5 bases). The CDR3 covers 16 residues. CDR1 and CDR2 (germline): WSHSY, SAAADI. V was pared by 2 bases and J by 5 bases, with 18 bases between. The CDR3 spells CASSETPGSGGTEAFF. The CDR3 nucleotides read TGCGCCAGCAGTGAGACCCCGGGTTCCGGGGGGACTGAAGCTTTCTTT.

The chain recombines TRBV28 with TRBJ2-7; perhaps TRBD2 as D (6 bases). The CDR3 covers 15 residues. With 6 bases removed from V and 6 bases from J, the gap between germline ends came to 21 bases. Per the germline V gene, CDR1 is MDHEN and CDR2 is SYDVKM. The CDR3 here is CASSDLSGTQAEQYF. In DNA, the CDR3 is TGTGCCAGCAGCGACCTGTCCGGGACTCAAGCCGAGCAGTACTTC.

There are a few counts of this clone. The chain is built from TRBV4-1 and TRBJ1-1; D gene unclear. The CDR3 covers 16 residues. Per germline, CDR1 MGHRA and CDR2 YSYEKL. V lost 1 base and J lost 0, with 12 bases in between. The CDR3 spells CASSQVRTSMNTEAFF. As DNA, the CDR3 is TGCGCCAGCAGCCAAGTCAGGACTTCAATGAACACTGAAGCTTTCTTT.

The chain recombines TRBV5-6 with TRBJ1-5; 7 bases match TRBD1. V trimming: 1 base; J trimming: 4 bases; junction bases outside the gene matches: 5. CDR3 size: 15 residues. Germline loops: CDR1 SGHDT, CDR2 YYEEEE. The DNA for the CDR3 is TGTGCCAGCAGCTTGAGGGCAGGGGGGAATCAGCCCCAGCATTTT. As protein: CASSLRAGGNQPQHF.

This clone was seen once. The chain has TRBV9 and TRBJ2-7; a possible D gene is TRBD2 (6 bases). V dropped 0 bases and J dropped 3 bases, with 10 bases sitting between them. The length of the CDR3 is 14 residues. CDR1 is SGDLS and CDR2 is YYNGEE in the germline V gene. In DNA, the CDR3 is TGTGCCAGCAGCGTAGATTCCGGGGGCTACGAGCAGTACTTC. Its translation: CASSVDSGGYEQYF.

This clone was detected a few times. This chain joins TRBV6-5 and TRBJ1-1; 10 positions agree with TRBD1. Germline V gene sequence: CDR1 MNHEY, CDR2 SVGAGI. J was trimmed by 5 bases and V by 4 bases; bases with no gene match: 4. This CDR3 has 14 residues. The CDR3, as DNA: TGTGCCAGCAGTTCCTGGACAGGGGGGACTGAAGCTTTCTTT. Translated: CASSSWTGGTEAFF.

The chain recombines TRBV12-5 with TRBJ1-1, with a possible D match to TRBD1 (5 bases). Deletions cut 1 base from V and 6 bases from J, with 12 bases between. CDR1 is LGHNT and CDR2 is FRNRAP in the germline V gene. The length of the CDR3 is 14 residues. CDR3: CASGLAGHPAEAFF. The CDR3 DNA is TGTGCTAGTGGTTTGGCAGGGCACCCGGCTGAAGCTTTCTTT.

J is TRBJ2-1 and V is TRBV7-3; 8 nucleotides line up with TRBD2. This CDR3 contains 20 residues. The germline V gene encodes CDR1 SGHTA and CDR2 FQGTGA. Trimming took 5 bases from V and 1 from J; bases not matched to a gene: 19. The CDR3 sequence: CASSPTDSGALYQSYNEQFF. The CDR3 DNA reads as TGTGCCAGCAGCCCGACCGATAGCGGGGCGCTGTACCAGTCCTACAATGAGCAGTTCTTC.

This clone was seen a few times. V usage is TRBV7-2 and J usage is TRBJ2-5; TRBD2 aligns across 10 bases. Germline loops: CDR1 SGHTA, CDR2 FQGNSA. Germline trimming cut 2 bases from V and 1 base from J; bases unmatched to any gene: 4. This CDR3 contains 16 residues. The CDR3 sequence: CASSLSSGGAQETQYF. In nucleotides, the CDR3 is TGTGCCAGCAGCTTATCAAGCGGGGGGGCCCAAGAGACCCAGTACTTC.

The J gene is TRBJ2-1, the V gene TRBV7-2; 9 positions match TRBD2. Germline CDR1 SGHTA, CDR2 FQGNSA. V shed 9 bases and J 1 base; nucleotides not matched to a gene: 4. CDR3 length: 14 amino acids. The DNA for the CDR3 is TGTGCCAGTCTAGCGGGGAGATCCTACAATGAGCAGTTCTTC. It translates to CASLAGRSYNEQFF.

This rearrangement joins TRBV5-4 to TRBJ2-1, with a possible D match to TRBD1 (6 bases). Trimming removed 0 bases at V and 1 base at J, with 14 bases between. CDR3 length equals 17 residues. The germline V gene has CDR1 SGHNT and CDR2 YYREEE (reference sequence). Here the CDR3 reads CASSLVLTGISYNEQFF. In DNA form, the CDR3 reads TGTGCCAGCAGCTTGGTATTAACAGGGATTTCCTACAATGAGCAGTTCTTC.

V and J are TRBV5-1 and TRBJ2-1; TRBD2 matches at 11 bases. The ends lost 4 bases at V and 4 bases at J; junction bases unmatched: 4. The CDR3 spans 15 residues. Germline assignment: CDR1 SGHRS and CDR2 YFSETQ. The CDR3 DNA is TGCGCCAGCAGCCCGACTAGCGGGAATTACAATGAGCAGTTCTTC. As protein: CASSPTSGNYNEQFF.

The table lists this clone with a count of one. The chain employs TRBV11-2 and TRBJ1-2, with D possibly TRBD1 on 6 matching bases. The germline CDR1 and CDR2 sequences are SGHAT and FQNNGV. V was clipped by 1 base and J by 2 bases, with 14 bases between them. The CDR3 is 16 amino acids. CDR3 amino acids: CASSLATGGGNYGYTF. CDR3 in DNA: TGTGCCAGCAGCTTAGCCACGGGGGGGGGCAACTATGGCTACACCTTC.

Written as DNA, the CDR3 is TGTGCCAGCAGGCCGGCGGGGGCGCGTTACTACGAGCAGTACTTC. It specifies CASRPAGARYYEQYF. This chain uses TRBV6-5 with TRBJ2-5; weak D call: TRBD2 (7 bases). The J call may be wrong; the DNA end is better matched by TRBJ2-7. CDR1 and CDR2 from the germline V gene are MNHEY and SVGAGI. The CDR3 length is 15 residues.